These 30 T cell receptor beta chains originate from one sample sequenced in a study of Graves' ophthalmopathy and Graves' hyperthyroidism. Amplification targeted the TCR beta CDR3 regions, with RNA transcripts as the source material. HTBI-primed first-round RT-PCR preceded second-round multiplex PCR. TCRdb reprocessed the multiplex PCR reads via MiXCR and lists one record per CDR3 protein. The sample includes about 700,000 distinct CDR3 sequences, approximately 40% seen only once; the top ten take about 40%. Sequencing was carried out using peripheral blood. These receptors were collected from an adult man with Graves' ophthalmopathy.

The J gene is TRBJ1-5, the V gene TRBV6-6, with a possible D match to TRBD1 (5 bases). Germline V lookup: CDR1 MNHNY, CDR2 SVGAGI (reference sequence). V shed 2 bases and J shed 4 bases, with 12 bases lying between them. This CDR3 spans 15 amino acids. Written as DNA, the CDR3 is TGTGCCAGCAGTTACATAGGGGACCCTAATCAGCCCCAGCATTTT. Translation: CASSYIGDPNQPQHF.

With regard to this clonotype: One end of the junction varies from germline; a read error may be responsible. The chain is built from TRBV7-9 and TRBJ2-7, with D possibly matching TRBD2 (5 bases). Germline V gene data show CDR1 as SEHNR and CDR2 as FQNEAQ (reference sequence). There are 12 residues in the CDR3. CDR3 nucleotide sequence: TGTACCAGCAGCTTAGGATCGGGAGAGCAGTACTTC. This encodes CTSSLGSGEQYF.

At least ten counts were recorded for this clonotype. CDR3 DNA sequence: TGTGCCAGTAGTATTTGGCGGAGTCAACTTTTTAACTATGGCTACACCTTC. This codes for CASSIWRSQLFNYGYTF. The chain couples TRBV19 to TRBJ1-2; no clear D. Germline V gene lookup returns CDR1 LNHDA and CDR2 SQIVND (reference sequence). Trimming removed 3 bases from V and 1 base from J, with 18 bases in between. The length of the CDR3 is 17 residues. Combining the CDR3 with reference TRBV19 and TRBJ1-2 gives the whole variable domain DGGITQSPKYLFRKEGQNVTLSCEQNLNHDAMYWYRQDPGQGLRLIYYSQIVNDFQKGDIAEGYSVSREKKESFPLTVTSAQKNPTAFYLCASSIWRSQLFNYGYTFGSGTRLTVV.

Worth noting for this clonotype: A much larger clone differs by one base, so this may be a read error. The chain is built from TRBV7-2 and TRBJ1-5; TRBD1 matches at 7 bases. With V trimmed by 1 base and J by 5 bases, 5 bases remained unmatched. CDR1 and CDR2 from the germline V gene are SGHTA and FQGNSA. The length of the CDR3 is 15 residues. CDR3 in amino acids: CASSLVARGYQPQHF. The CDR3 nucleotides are TGTGCCAGCAGCTTAGTTGCCAGGGGGTATCAGCCCCAGCATTTT.

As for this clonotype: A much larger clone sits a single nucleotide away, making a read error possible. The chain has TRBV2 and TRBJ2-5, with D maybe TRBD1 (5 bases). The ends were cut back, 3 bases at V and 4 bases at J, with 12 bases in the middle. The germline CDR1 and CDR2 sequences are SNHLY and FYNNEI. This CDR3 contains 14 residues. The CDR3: CASSDRADRETQYF. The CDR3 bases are TGTGCCAGCAGTGACAGGGCAGACCGAGAGACCCAGTACTTC.

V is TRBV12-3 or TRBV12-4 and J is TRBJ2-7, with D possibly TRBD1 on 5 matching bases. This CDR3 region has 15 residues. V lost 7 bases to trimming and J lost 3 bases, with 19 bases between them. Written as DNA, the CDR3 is TGTGCCAGCATAGGTCTCGGTCAGGGCCTCTACGAGCAGTACTTC. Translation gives CASIGLGQGLYEQYF.

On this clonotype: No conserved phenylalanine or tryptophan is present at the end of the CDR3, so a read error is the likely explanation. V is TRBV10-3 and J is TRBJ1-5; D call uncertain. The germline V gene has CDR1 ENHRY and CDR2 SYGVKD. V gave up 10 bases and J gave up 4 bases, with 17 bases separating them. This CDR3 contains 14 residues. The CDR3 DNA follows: TGTGCCAGCAGCCAAGATCTTGTTAATCAGCCCCAGCATCTT. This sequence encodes CASSQDLVNQPQHL.

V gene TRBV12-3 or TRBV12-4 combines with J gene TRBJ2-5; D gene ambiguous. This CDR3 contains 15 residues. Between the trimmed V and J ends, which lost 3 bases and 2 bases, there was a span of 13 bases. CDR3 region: CASSFRAIRQETQYF. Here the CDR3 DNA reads TGTGCCAGCAGTTTTAGAGCGATTCGGCAAGAGACCCAGTACTTC.

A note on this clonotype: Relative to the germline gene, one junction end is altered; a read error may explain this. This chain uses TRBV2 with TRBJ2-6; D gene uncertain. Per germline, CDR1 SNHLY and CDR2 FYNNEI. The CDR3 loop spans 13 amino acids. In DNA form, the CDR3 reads TGTGCCAGCAGTGAAGCAAGACTGAACACTGAAGCTTTC. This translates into CASSEARLNTEAF.

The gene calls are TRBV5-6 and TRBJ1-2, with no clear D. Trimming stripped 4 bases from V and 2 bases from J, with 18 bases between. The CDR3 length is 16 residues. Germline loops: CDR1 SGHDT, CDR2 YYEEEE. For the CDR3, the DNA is TGTGCCAGCAGCCCGCCAGGATTGGGGTTGAACTATGGCTACACCTTC. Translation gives CASSPPGLGLNYGYTF.

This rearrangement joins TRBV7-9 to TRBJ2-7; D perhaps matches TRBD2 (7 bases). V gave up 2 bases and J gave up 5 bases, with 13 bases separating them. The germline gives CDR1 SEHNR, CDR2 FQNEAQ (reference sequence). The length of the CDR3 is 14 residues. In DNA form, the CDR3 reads TGTGCCAGCAGCTTAATTCGGGGGGCAAACGAGCAGTACTTC. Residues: CASSLIRGANEQYF.

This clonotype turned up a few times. This CDR3 reads CSARADREETQYF. The CDR3 DNA is TGCAGTGCTAGGGCAGACAGGGAAGAGACCCAGTACTTC. The chain links TRBV20-1 to TRBJ2-5, with 7 bases aligning to TRBD1. Germline lookup yields CDR1 DFQATT and CDR2 SNEGSKA (reference sequence). The CDR3 loop spans 13 amino acids. V shed 3 bases, J shed 3 bases, and the junction held 4 bases outside the gene matches.

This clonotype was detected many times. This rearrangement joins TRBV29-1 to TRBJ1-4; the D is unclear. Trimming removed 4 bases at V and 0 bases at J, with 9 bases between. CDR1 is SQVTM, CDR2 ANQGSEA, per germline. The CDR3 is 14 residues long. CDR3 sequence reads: CSVAWTATNEKLFF. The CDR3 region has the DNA TGCAGCGTTGCCTGGACTGCAACTAATGAAAAACTGTTTTTT. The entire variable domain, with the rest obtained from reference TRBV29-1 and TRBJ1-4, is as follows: SAVISQKPSRDICQRGTSLTIQCQVDSQVTMMFWYRQQPGQSLTLIATANQGSEATYESGFVIDKFPISRPNLTFSTLTVSNMSPEDSSIYLCSVAWTATNEKLFFGSGTQLSVL.

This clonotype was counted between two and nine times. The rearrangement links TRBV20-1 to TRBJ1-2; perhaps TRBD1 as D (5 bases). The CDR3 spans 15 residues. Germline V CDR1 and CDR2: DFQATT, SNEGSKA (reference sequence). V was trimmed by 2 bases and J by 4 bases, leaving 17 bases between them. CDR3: CSARTRGQGSYGYTF. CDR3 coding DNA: TGCAGTGCTAGAACCCGAGGGCAGGGCTCCTATGGCTACACCTTC.

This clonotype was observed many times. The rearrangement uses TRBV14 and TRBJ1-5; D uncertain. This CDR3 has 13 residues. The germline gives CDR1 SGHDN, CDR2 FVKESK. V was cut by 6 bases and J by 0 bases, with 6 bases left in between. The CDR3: CASSHGSNQPQHF. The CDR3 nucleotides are TGTGCCAGCAGTCATGGTAGCAATCAGCCCCAGCATTTT. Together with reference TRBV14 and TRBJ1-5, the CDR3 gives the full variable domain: EAGVTQFPSHSVIEKGQTVTLRCDPISGHDNLYWYRRVMGKEIKFLLHFVKESKQDESGMPNNRFLAERTGGTYSTLKVQPAELEDSGVYFCASSHGSNQPQHFGDGTRLSIL.

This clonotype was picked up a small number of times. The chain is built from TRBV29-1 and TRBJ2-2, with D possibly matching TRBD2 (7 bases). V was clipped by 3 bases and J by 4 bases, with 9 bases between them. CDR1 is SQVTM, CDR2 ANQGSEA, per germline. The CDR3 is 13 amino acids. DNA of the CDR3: TGCAGCGTTGATGGGGGGGCCACCGGGGAGCTGTTTTTT. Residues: CSVDGGATGELFF.

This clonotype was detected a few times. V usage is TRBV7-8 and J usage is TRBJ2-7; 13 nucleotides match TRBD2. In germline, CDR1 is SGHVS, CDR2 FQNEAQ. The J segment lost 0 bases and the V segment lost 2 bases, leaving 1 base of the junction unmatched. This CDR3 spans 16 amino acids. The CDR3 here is CASSLRTSGSSYEQYF. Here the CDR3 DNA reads TGTGCCAGCAGCTTACGGACTAGCGGGAGCTCCTACGAGCAGTACTTC.

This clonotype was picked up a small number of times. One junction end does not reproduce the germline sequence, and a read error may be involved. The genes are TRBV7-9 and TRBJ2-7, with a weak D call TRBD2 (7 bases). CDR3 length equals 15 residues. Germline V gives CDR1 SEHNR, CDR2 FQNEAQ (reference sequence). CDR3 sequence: CASSLSAGHSYEQYF. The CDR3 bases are TGCGCCAGCAGCTTGTCAGCGGGACACTCCTACGAGCAGTACTTC.

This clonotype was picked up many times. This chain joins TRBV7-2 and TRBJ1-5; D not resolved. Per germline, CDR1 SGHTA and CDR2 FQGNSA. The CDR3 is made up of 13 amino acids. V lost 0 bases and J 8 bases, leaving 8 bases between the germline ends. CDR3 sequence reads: CASSLAREEPQHF. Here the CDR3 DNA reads TGTGCCAGCAGCTTAGCGCGGGAAGAGCCCCAGCATTTT.

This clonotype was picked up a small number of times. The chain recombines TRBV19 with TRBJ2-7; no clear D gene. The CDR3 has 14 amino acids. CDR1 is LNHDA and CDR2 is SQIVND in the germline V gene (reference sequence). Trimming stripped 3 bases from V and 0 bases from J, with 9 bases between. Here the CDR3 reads CASSISVGSYEQYF. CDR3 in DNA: TGTGCCAGTAGTATTTCAGTCGGCTCCTACGAGCAGTACTTC.

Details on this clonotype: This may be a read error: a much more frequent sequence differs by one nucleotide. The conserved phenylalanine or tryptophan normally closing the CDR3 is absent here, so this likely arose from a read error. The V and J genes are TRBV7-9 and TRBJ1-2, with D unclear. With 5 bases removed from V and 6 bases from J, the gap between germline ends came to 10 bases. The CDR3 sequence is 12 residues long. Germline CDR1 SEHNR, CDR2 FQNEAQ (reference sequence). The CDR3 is CASSLIGDGYTL. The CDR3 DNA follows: TGTGCCAGCAGCCTTATTGGGGATGGCTACACCCTC.

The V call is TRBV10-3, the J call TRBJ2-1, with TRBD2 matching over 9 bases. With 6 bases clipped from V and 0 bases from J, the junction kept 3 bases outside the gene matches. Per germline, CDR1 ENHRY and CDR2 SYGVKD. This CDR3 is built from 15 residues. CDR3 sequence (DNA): TGTGCCATCAGAGATAGCGGGAGCTCCTACAATGAGCAGTTCTTC. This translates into CAIRDSGSSYNEQFF.

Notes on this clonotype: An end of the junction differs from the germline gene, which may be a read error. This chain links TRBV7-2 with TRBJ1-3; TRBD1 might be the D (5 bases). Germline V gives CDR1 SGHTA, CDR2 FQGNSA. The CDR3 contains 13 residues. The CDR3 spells CASSSDRGNSIYF. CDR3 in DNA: TGTGCCAGCAGTAGCGACAGAGGAAACTCCATATATTTT.

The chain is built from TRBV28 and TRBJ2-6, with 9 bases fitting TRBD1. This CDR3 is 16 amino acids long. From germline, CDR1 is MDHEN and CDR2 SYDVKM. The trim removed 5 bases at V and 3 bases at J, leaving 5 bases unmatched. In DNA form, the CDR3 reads TGTGCCAGCAGTGCCGGGACAGGGCGTGGGGCCAACGTCCTGACTTTC. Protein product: CASSAGTGRGANVLTF.

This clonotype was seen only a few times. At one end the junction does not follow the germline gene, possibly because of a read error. The CDR3 sequence: CASSWTPPRDGQPQHF. For the CDR3, the DNA is TGTGCCAGCAGTTGGACGCCCCCCCGGGACGGTCAGCCCCAGCATTTT. The genes are TRBV24-1 and TRBJ1-5, with D possibly matching TRBD1 (5 bases). The V gene's germline CDR1 is KGHDR and CDR2 SFDVKD. This CDR3 is built from 16 residues.

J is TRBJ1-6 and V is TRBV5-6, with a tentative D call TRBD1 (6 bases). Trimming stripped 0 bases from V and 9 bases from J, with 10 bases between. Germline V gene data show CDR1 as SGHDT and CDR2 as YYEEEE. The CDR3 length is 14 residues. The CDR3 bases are TGTGCCAGCAGCTTGGTACAGGGAGGTTCACCCCTCCACTTT. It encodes CASSLVQGGSPLHF.

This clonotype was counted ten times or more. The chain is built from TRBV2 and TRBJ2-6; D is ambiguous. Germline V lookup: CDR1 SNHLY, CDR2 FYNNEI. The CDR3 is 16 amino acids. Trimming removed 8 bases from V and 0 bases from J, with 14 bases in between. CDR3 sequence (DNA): TGTGCCAGCCGGATAATACATCCCTCTGGGGCCAACGTCCTGACTTTC. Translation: CASRIIHPSGANVLTF. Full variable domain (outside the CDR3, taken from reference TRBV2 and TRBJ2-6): EPEVTQTPSHQVTQMGQEVILRCVPISNHLYFYWYRQILGQKVEFLVSFYNNEISEKSEIFDDQFSVERPDGSNFTLKIRSTKLEDSAMYFCASRIIHPSGANVLTFGAGSRLTVL.

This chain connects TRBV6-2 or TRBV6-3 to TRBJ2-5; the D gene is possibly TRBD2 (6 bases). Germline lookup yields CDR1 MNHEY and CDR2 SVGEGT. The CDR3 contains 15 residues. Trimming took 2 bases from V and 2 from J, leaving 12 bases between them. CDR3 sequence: CASSYAGLSQETQYF. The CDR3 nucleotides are TGTGCCAGCAGTTACGCAGGACTATCGCAAGAGACCCAGTACTTC.

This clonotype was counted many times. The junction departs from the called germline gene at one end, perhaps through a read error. The CDR3 spells CASSISGTGWF. The CDR3 DNA sequence: TGTGCCAGCAGCATATCCGGGACAGGGTGGTTC. This chain uses TRBV7-9 with TRBJ2-5; the match to TRBD1 covers 9 bases. The CDR3 consists of 11 residues. Germline V gene data show CDR1 as SEHNR and CDR2 as FQNEAQ (reference sequence). Combining the CDR3 with reference TRBV7-9 and TRBJ2-5 gives the whole variable domain DTGVSQNPRHKITKRGQNVTFRCDPISEHNRLYWYRQTLGQGPEFLTYFQNEAQLEKSRLLSDRFSAERPKGSFSTLEIQRTEQGDSAMYLCASSISGTGWFGPGTRLLVL.

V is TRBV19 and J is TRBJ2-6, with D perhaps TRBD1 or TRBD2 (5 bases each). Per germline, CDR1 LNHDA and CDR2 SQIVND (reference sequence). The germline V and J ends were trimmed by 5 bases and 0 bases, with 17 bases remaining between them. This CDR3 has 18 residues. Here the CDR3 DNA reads TGTGCCAGTAGTCTCCTGGGACGGGCGATCTCTGGGGCCAACGTCCTGACTTTC. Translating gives CASSLLGRAISGANVLTF.